One and the same sample provided the 15 T cell receptor beta chains below, sequenced in a study of blood T cell repertoires in COVID-19. Clones were sequenced by immunoSEQ multiplex PCR, and TCRdb holds only the in-frame ones, with some missing. The sample consists of about 170,000 clones, approximately 84% of them appearing once. The sample consisted of peripheral blood. The receptors were gathered from a man aged 35-49 years who had recovered from COVID-19.

The genes are TRBV4-3 and TRBJ1-2, with D unclear. Germline CDR1 and CDR2: LGHNA and YSLEER. The length of the CDR3 is 13 residues. V shed 1 base and J shed 5 bases, with 8 bases lying between them. The CDR3 bases are TGCGCCAGCAGCCAAGGTGTAGAGTATGGCTACACCTTC. This sequence encodes CASSQGVEYGYTF.

The CDR3 DNA follows: TGTGCCAGCAGTTTAGGGGACTTTAATGAAAAACTGTTTTTT. It encodes CASSLGDFNEKLFF. The chain couples TRBV28 to TRBJ1-4, with a tentative D call TRBD1 (5 bases). Per the germline V gene, CDR1 is MDHEN and CDR2 is SYDVKM. V gave up 2 bases and J gave up 4 bases, with 8 bases separating them. This CDR3 has 14 amino acids. Using reference TRBV28 and TRBJ1-4 for the parts outside the CDR3, the full variable domain is DVKVTQSSRYLVKRTGEKVFLECVQDMDHENMFWYRQDPGLGLRLIYFSYDVKMKEKGDIPEGYSVSREKKERFSLILESASTNQTSMYLCASSLGDFNEKLFFGSGTQLSVL.

The chain is built from TRBV20-1 and TRBJ1-2, with D possibly matching TRBD1 (5 bases). Trimming shortened V by 3 bases and J by 0 bases, and 11 bases separated the two germline ends. The CDR3 runs 14 residues. Germline loops: CDR1 DFQATT, CDR2 SNEGSKA (reference sequence). The CDR3 nucleotides read TGCAGTGCTAGTCCCCCAGGGTCTAACTATGGCTACACCTTC. Its translation is CSASPPGSNYGYTF.

The rearrangement uses TRBV19 and TRBJ2-7; D ambiguous. Germline V gene lookup returns CDR1 LNHDA and CDR2 SQIVND (reference sequence). With 1 base removed from V and 0 bases from J, the gap between germline ends came to 10 bases. This CDR3 has 15 amino acids. The CDR3 region is CASSIGVGSSYEQYF. The CDR3 bases are TGTGCCAGTAGTATAGGAGTGGGCAGCTCCTACGAGCAGTACTTC.

This clone was counted a single time. The chain is built from TRBV7-2 and TRBJ2-4; possibly TRBD1 for D (6 bases). Trimming left V 5 bases short and J 6 bases short, with 8 bases between. The CDR3 is 12 amino acids. CDR1 is SGHTA and CDR2 is FQGNSA in the germline V gene. CDR3 nucleotide sequence: TGTGCCAGCAGCGCACAGGGAAACATTCAGTACTTC. Amino acid sequence: CASSAQGNIQYF.

The chain uses TRBV27 and TRBJ2-5; 8 bases agree with TRBD1. Germline V gene data show CDR1 as MNHEY and CDR2 as SMNVEV (reference sequence). The CDR3 length is 17 residues. V trimming: 7 bases; J trimming: 3 bases; junction bases outside the gene matches: 16. The CDR3 nucleotides read TGTGCCAGCAATAACCTGGACAGGGAGACCAAAAAAGAGACCCAGTACTTC. This encodes CASNNLDRETKKETQYF.

The chain carries TRBV7-3 and TRBJ2-1, with no clear D. This CDR3 contains 13 residues. Trimming stripped 3 bases from V and 8 bases from J, with 11 bases between. Germline CDR1 and CDR2: SGHTA and FQGTGA. The CDR3 here is CASSFSPIDEQFF. The CDR3, as DNA: TGTGCCAGCAGCTTTAGTCCCATTGATGAGCAGTTCTTC.

The chain employs TRBV24-1 and TRBJ2-5, with D perhaps TRBD1 (5 bases). Germline CDR1 is KGHDR and CDR2 is SFDVKD. This CDR3 region has 14 residues. The V gene lost 5 bases and the J gene lost 2 bases, with 11 bases spanning the gap. The CDR3 here is CATSAQTAQETQYF. The CDR3 DNA reads TGTGCCACCAGTGCACAGACAGCGCAAGAGACCCAGTACTTC.

The chain links TRBV5-4 to TRBJ2-2, with TRBD2 as a possible D gene (6 bases). This CDR3 has 14 amino acids. Germline lookup yields CDR1 SGHNT and CDR2 YYREEE (reference sequence). V lost 4 bases and J 6 bases, leaving 13 bases between the germline ends. The CDR3, as DNA: TGTGCCAGCAGCCCGACTAGGAGCCCCGGGGAGCTGTTTTTT. Protein product: CASSPTRSPGELFF.

The genes are TRBV9 and TRBJ2-1; D gene ambiguous. Germline loops: CDR1 SGDLS, CDR2 YYNGEE. V was clipped by 2 bases and J by 8 bases, with 17 bases between them. This CDR3 is built from 15 residues. CDR3 in DNA: TGTGCCAGCAGCGTTTCTATCCCCCCGAGCGATGAGCAGTTCTTC. Amino acid sequence: CASSVSIPPSDEQFF.

This clone was seen more than once but under ten times. This chain connects TRBV4-3 to TRBJ1-1; no firm D call. Looked up from germline, CDR1 is LGHNA and CDR2 is YSLEER. V lost 4 bases to trimming and J lost 3 bases, with 9 bases between them. The CDR3 is 13 residues long. CDR3 nucleotide sequence: TGCGCCAGCAGCCGGGCGGGGTACACTGAAGCTTTCTTT. This translates into CASSRAGYTEAFF.

The chain is built from TRBV11-2 and TRBJ2-7, with a possible D match to TRBD2 (7 bases). V was pared by 4 bases and J by 2 bases, with 18 bases between. CDR3 length: 16 amino acids. Per the germline V gene, CDR1 is SGHAT and CDR2 is FQNNGV. For the CDR3, the DNA is TGTGCCAGCAGCTCCGCGGGGCCCGGGGGGCCCTACGAGCAGTACTTC. Translation: CASSSAGPGGPYEQYF. The whole variable domain, remainder taken from reference TRBV11-2 and TRBJ2-7, is EAGVAQSPRYKIIEKRQSVAFWCNPISGHATLYWYQQILGQGPKLLIQFQNNGVVDDSQLPKDRFSAERLKGVDSTLKIQPAKLEDSAVYLCASSSAGPGGPYEQYFGPGTRLTVT.

The chain has TRBV4-1 and TRBJ1-3; the D gene is possibly TRBD1 (5 bases). Deletions cut 3 bases from V and 2 bases from J, with 14 bases between. There are 16 residues in the CDR3. Germline CDR1 reads MGHRA; CDR2 reads YSYEKL. The CDR3 nucleotides are TGCGCCAGCAGCCATTCTCGGGGAGGGGCTGGAAACACCATATATTTT. Its protein product is CASSHSRGGAGNTIYF.

This clone was recorded only once. The genes are TRBV9 and TRBJ2-5; TRBD2 agrees at 10 bases. Trimming cost V 0 bases and J 5 bases; bases outside gene matches: 10. Germline assignment: CDR1 SGDLS and CDR2 YYNGEE. There are 17 residues in the CDR3. The CDR3 spells CASSVGGVAGGPETQYF. In nucleotides, the CDR3 is TGTGCCAGCAGCGTAGGCGGGGTAGCGGGGGGCCCGGAGACCCAGTACTTC.

The chain links TRBV4-3 to TRBJ2-3, with a tentative D call TRBD2 (6 bases). The germline V gene encodes CDR1 LGHNA and CDR2 YSLEER. V lost 1 base and J 0 bases, leaving 11 bases between the germline ends. The CDR3 is 16 residues long. As DNA, the CDR3 is TGCGCCAGCAGCCAAGTGGGGCGGGATAGCACAGATACGCAGTATTTT. Its protein product is CASSQVGRDSTDTQYF.